This entry lists 10 T cell receptor beta chains sequenced from one sample in a study of cytomegalovirus exposure and HLA in healthy donors. The primer mix had 60 Vbeta and 13 Jbeta primers. Assay used: immunoSEQ multiplex PCR; TCRdb lists only in-frame clones, some missing. The profile covers some 240,000 clones, with 85% to 95% appearing a single time and around 1.7% taken by the ten largest. Source material: PBMCs. All receptors derive from a girl aged 2 to 9 in good health and CMV-seronegative.

The chain is built from TRBV6-4 and TRBJ2-7, with D possibly TRBD2 on 5 matching bases. Trimming removed 0 bases from V and 3 bases from J, with 15 bases in between. The CDR3 extends over 16 amino acids. The germline CDR1 and CDR2 sequences are MRHNA and SNTAGT. The CDR3: CASSDSEGTWDYEQYF. The CDR3 DNA follows: TGTGCCAGCAGTGACTCAGAGGGAACGTGGGACTACGAGCAGTACTTC.

This clone occurred a few times. The gene calls are TRBV6-1 and TRBJ2-7, with TRBD2 identical over 8 bases. The CDR3 sequence is 15 residues long. V lost 0 bases, J lost 3 bases, and 4 bases stayed unmatched. Germline values: CDR1 MNHNS, CDR2 SASEGT. CDR3 coding DNA: TGTGCCAGCAGTGAAGCTGTCGCGGGGGGCTACGAGCAGTACTTC. It encodes CASSEAVAGGYEQYF.

The V and J genes are TRBV10-2 and TRBJ2-3, with 13 bases identical to TRBD2. Germline V CDR1 and CDR2: WSHSY, SAAADI. The CDR3 has 15 amino acids. V was clipped by 5 bases and J by 3 bases; unmatched bases: 2. CDR3 sequence: CASSQTSGGTDTQYF. The CDR3 bases are TGCGCCAGCAGTCAGACTAGCGGGGGGACAGATACGCAGTATTTT.

The chain employs TRBV6-1 and TRBJ2-7, with 7 bases aligning to TRBD1. V dropped 3 bases and J dropped 9; count of bases not matched to a gene: 2. The germline V gene has CDR1 MNHNS and CDR2 SASEGT. This CDR3 has 11 residues. CDR3 in DNA: TGTGCCAGCAGTGAGGCAGGGGGGCAGTACTTC. Translation: CASSEAGGQYF.

J is TRBJ1-6 and V is TRBV30; D might be TRBD1 (5 bases). V lost 3 bases and J lost 8, with 14 bases in between. This CDR3 spans 14 amino acids. CDR1 and CDR2 (germline): GTSNPN, SVGIG (reference sequence). The CDR3 nucleotides read TGTGCCTGGAGCCCCCGGGGGAGAGATTCACCCCTCCACTTT. It translates to CAWSPRGRDSPLHF.

The chain has TRBV5-4 and TRBJ2-3; D may be TRBD2 (5 bases). The germline CDR1 and CDR2 sequences are SGHNT and YYREEE (reference sequence). The CDR3 extends over 15 amino acids. Trimming took 0 bases from V and 1 from J, leaving 9 bases between them. CDR3 nucleotides: TGTGCCAGCAGCTTGGGGGGAGTGGGCACAGATACGCAGTATTTT. Translation: CASSLGGVGTDTQYF.

The J gene is TRBJ2-1, the V gene TRBV29-1; TRBD2 aligns across 12 bases. Germline V gene lookup returns CDR1 SQVTM and CDR2 ANQGSEA. The V segment lost 7 bases and the J segment 8 bases; nucleotides outside the gene matches: 12. The CDR3 consists of 15 residues. CDR3 coding DNA: TGCAGCGCACCGCAACCTAGCGGGGGGGCGTATGAGCAGTTCTTC. Protein: CSAPQPSGGAYEQFF.

The DNA of the CDR3 is TGTGCCAGCAGCCCTAATGAGCAGTTCTTC. This gives the protein CASSPNEQFF. The V gene is TRBV11-2, the J gene TRBJ2-1; D gene uncertain. This CDR3 region has 10 residues. CDR1 is SGHAT and CDR2 is FQNNGV in the germline V gene. Between the trimmed V and J ends, which lost 5 bases and 7 bases, there was a span of 3 bases.

The V and J genes are TRBV10-3 and TRBJ2-7; the match to TRBD2 covers 10 bases. Germline V gene data show CDR1 as ENHRY and CDR2 as SYGVKD. Trimming cost V 5 bases and J 5 bases; bases outside gene matches: 6. The CDR3 consists of 14 residues. The CDR3 is CAISTSGGADEQYF. The CDR3 DNA reads as TGTGCCATCAGTACGAGCGGGGGGGCGGACGAGCAGTACTTC.

The chain carries TRBV27 and TRBJ1-1; 8 nucleotides agree with TRBD1. In germline, CDR1 is MNHEY, CDR2 SMNVEV (reference sequence). There are 14 residues in the CDR3. V lost 4 bases to trimming and J lost 5 bases; unmatched junction nucleotides: 6. The CDR3 reads CASSSRQGRTEAFF. The CDR3 DNA reads as TGTGCCAGCAGTTCTCGACAGGGGAGAACTGAAGCTTTCTTT.